Below, one T cell receptor beta chain is given with its context. CDR3 size: 14 residues. Germline V gives CDR1 SNHLY, CDR2 FYNNEI. V lost 3 bases and J 6 bases, leaving 12 bases between the germline ends. This sample is drawn from a study of shared clonotypes between healthy human individuals. Assay used: immunoSEQ multiplex PCR; TCRdb lists only in-frame clones, some missing. The sample contains a few million clones, more than 80% of which appear only once. The rearrangement uses TRBV2 and TRBJ2-4, with D perhaps TRBD1 (6 bases). This sequence originates from a man between 18 and 29 years old in good health. Source material: naive CD4+ T cells sorted from blood. The subset: CD45RA+ positively selected. The CDR3 nucleotides are TGTGCCAGCAGTGAGAACAGGGTGGGAAACATTCAGTACTTC. Translated, it gives CASSENRVGNIQYF.